The 27 T cell receptor beta chains below all came from one sample that was sequenced in a study of a mutant IDH1 vaccine in newly diagnosed glioma (dated by TCRdb to the early 2020s). The meaning of the sample's time point label: week 23, last vaccination. A 20-mer mutant IDH1 peptide at 300 micrograms in Montanide made up each vaccine dose, which was injected subcutaneously together with topical imiquimod. Their target antigens are unknown. Libraries came from the immunoSEQ multiplex PCR assay. TCRdb stores this immuneACCESS table with in-frame sequences only. Part of the clones is absent; in the studies checked, under half of the shortfall reflects unresolved V genes, and no reason is known for the rest. This sample lists around 60,000 clones; 70% to 90% were detected once. Clones ranked in the top ten supply 4% of the sample. The sequencing here drew on PBMCs, taken from a glioma patient whose treatment included an IDH1 peptide vaccine. These receptors all stem from a man aged 25-40 years with glioma.

V gene TRBV13 combines with J gene TRBJ2-5, with 7 nucleotides matching TRBD1. The assigned J gene may be wrong: the sequence end matches TRBJ2-7 better. CDR1 and CDR2 from the germline V gene are PRHDT and FYEKMQ (reference sequence). The CDR3 loop spans 14 amino acids. CDR3 DNA: TGTGCCAGCAGCTTCAGCGACAGGGTCTCCGAGCAGTACTTC. Encoded protein: CASSFSDRVSEQYF.

The chain uses TRBV15 and TRBJ1-5; D is unclear. Trimming removed 1 base at V and 5 bases at J, with 9 bases between. Germline V gene lookup returns CDR1 LNHNV and CDR2 YYDKDF (reference sequence). This CDR3 has 14 residues. CDR3 amino acids: CATSRVGEYQPQHF. Written as DNA, the CDR3 is TGTGCCACCAGCAGAGTTGGGGAATATCAGCCCCAGCATTTT.

This chain joins TRBV7-7 and TRBJ1-5; D possibly corresponds to TRBD1 (6 bases). Germline CDR1 is SSHAT and CDR2 is FNYEAQ (reference sequence). The CDR3 length is 13 residues. Trimming took 1 base from V and 5 from J, leaving 6 bases between them. Written as DNA, the CDR3 is TGTGCCAGCAGCTTAGACAGGGATCAGCCCCAGCATTTT. It is translated as CASSLDRDQPQHF.

The chain has TRBV2 and TRBJ2-3; 10 bases are shared with TRBD2. V dropped 8 bases and J dropped 3; count of bases not matched to a gene: 2. From germline, CDR1 is SNHLY and CDR2 FYNNEI. The CDR3 contains 13 residues. The CDR3 loop is CASERGGTDTQYF. The CDR3 DNA is TGTGCCAGCGAGCGGGGGGGTACAGATACGCAGTATTTT.

The rearrangement uses TRBV6-6 and TRBJ1-6, with 8 bases fitting TRBD1. Trimming removed 6 bases from V and 8 bases from J; junction bases left unmatched: 6. The length of the CDR3 is 14 residues. Germline V gene lookup returns CDR1 MNHNY and CDR2 SVGAGI (reference sequence). This CDR3 reads CASRVDRAHSPLHF. In DNA, the CDR3 is TGTGCCAGCAGGGTGGACAGGGCCCATTCACCCCTCCACTTT.

This chain joins TRBV11-1 and TRBJ2-2; D gene uncertain. The V gene's germline CDR1 is SGHAT and CDR2 FQDESV (reference sequence). The CDR3 is made up of 14 amino acids. Trimming took 7 bases from V and 1 from J, leaving 10 bases between them. The CDR3 DNA follows: TGTGCCAGCAACCCGACGGGGAACACCGGGGAGCTGTTTTTT. Translating gives CASNPTGNTGELFF.

This sequence joins TRBV28 and TRBJ1-1; tentative D call: TRBD1 (5 bases). The germline V and J ends were trimmed by 6 bases and 3 bases, with 20 bases remaining between them. CDR1 is MDHEN and CDR2 is SYDVKM in the germline V gene. The CDR3 is 16 residues long. Here the CDR3 DNA reads TGTGCCAGCAGCCCCATCTTAGGGGCGGGCGACACTGAAGCTTTCTTT. Protein product: CASSPILGAGDTEAFF.

This clone was recorded a few times. This chain links TRBV19 with TRBJ1-6, with 10 positions matching TRBD1. Losses at the gene ends were 1 base for V and 7 bases for J; bases not matched to a gene: 10. The V gene's germline CDR1 is LNHDA and CDR2 SQIVND (reference sequence). This CDR3 contains 18 residues. As DNA, the CDR3 is TGTGCCAGTAGTATAGGATCCCCGGGACAGGGGATGAATTCACCCCTCCACTTT. It yields the protein CASSIGSPGQGMNSPLHF.

The J gene is TRBJ1-2, the V gene TRBV10-1; TRBD1 matches at 8 bases. The V gene end was trimmed by 6 bases and the J gene end by 7 bases; junction bases not matched to a gene: 10. The CDR3 has 14 residues. The germline gives CDR1 WNHNN, CDR2 SYGVQD (reference sequence). CDR3 nucleotide sequence: TGCGCCAGCAGCGCCGGGACAGGAGTAGGTGGCTACACCTTC. Translating it yields CASSAGTGVGGYTF.

V gene TRBV5-4 combines with J gene TRBJ2-7, with no clear D. Germline values: CDR1 SGHNT, CDR2 YYREEE (reference sequence). V was trimmed by 4 bases and J by 6 bases, leaving 14 bases between them. The CDR3 consists of 13 residues. CDR3 sequence: CASSHDRVSEQYF. CDR3 nucleotide sequence: TGTGCCAGCAGCCACGATCGGGTTAGCGAGCAGTACTTC.

V usage is TRBV18 and J usage is TRBJ2-1; no clear D gene. With 3 bases removed from V and 4 bases from J, the gap between germline ends came to 16 bases. CDR3 size: 16 residues. The V gene's germline CDR1 is KGHSH and CDR2 LQKENI. The DNA for the CDR3 is TGTGCCAGCTCACCCCAGGTAGGGTCCTATTACAATGAGCAGTTCTTC. It is translated as CASSPQVGSYYNEQFF.

The J gene is TRBJ2-7, the V gene TRBV7-9; 9 bases are shared with TRBD1. The V and J ends lost 5 bases and 4 bases, in that order; junction bases with no gene match: 9. The length of the CDR3 is 15 residues. Germline values: CDR1 SEHNR, CDR2 FQNEAQ (reference sequence). The DNA for the CDR3 is TGTGCCAGCAGCACCAAGACAGGGGGGGAGTACGAGCAGTACTTC. This translates into CASSTKTGGEYEQYF.

The chain recombines TRBV5-1 with TRBJ1-4; 7 bases match TRBD1. In germline, CDR1 is SGHRS, CDR2 YFSETQ. The CDR3 sequence is 15 residues long. The V segment lost 4 bases and the J segment 3 bases; nucleotides outside the gene matches: 6. The DNA for the CDR3 is TGCGCCAGCAGCATGGGGACAGTTGCTAATGAAAAACTGTTTTTT. The encoded protein is CASSMGTVANEKLFF.

The rearrangement links TRBV6-5 to TRBJ2-7; D possibly uses TRBD1 or TRBD2 (5 bases each). The germline gives CDR1 MNHEY, CDR2 SVGAGI. The CDR3 is 12 amino acids. As DNA, the CDR3 is TGTGCTTCCGGGGCGGGCGGCTACGAGCAGTACTTC. Residues: CASGAGGYEQYF.

The chain has TRBV15 and TRBJ1-2; tentative D call: TRBD1 (5 bases). The CDR3 is made up of 15 amino acids. CDR1 is LNHNV and CDR2 is YYDKDF in the germline V gene (reference sequence). V was trimmed by 3 bases and J by 1 base, leaving 12 bases between them. The CDR3 spells CATSRPGASNYGYTF. Written as DNA, the CDR3 is TGTGCCACCAGCAGGCCCGGGGCTAGTAACTATGGCTACACCTTC.

This chain uses TRBV6-6 with TRBJ1-2; 8 bases are shared with TRBD1. V dropped 6 bases and J dropped 1; count of bases not matched to a gene: 7. Germline-derived CDR1 and CDR2 are MNHNY and SVGAGI (reference sequence). The CDR3 loop spans 15 amino acids. CDR3 nucleotides: TGTGCCAGCAGCCTACAGGGGGGAAATAACTATGGCTACACCTTC. This encodes CASSLQGGNNYGYTF.

The table lists this clone with a few counts. The rearrangement uses TRBV6-5 and TRBJ1-1; D is uncertain. Trimming removed 2 bases from V and 5 bases from J, with 3 bases in between. The germline V gene encodes CDR1 MNHEY and CDR2 SVGAGI. The CDR3 runs to 11 residues. The CDR3 is CASSYGTEAFF. CDR3 coding DNA: TGTGCCAGCAGTTACGGGACTGAAGCTTTCTTT.

Only a few counts were recorded for this clone. The V gene is TRBV5-1, the J gene TRBJ1-2; 10 bases align to TRBD1. CDR3 length equals 14 residues. J gave up 7 bases and V 4 bases, and 7 bases lay outside the gene matches. CDR1 is SGHRS and CDR2 is YFSETQ in the germline V gene. CDR3 bases: TGCGCCAGCAGCGTCGTCGGACAGGGGGGTGGCTACACCTTC. Its protein product is CASSVVGQGGGYTF.

This clone was detected a few times. The rearrangement links TRBV27 to TRBJ2-2; the match to TRBD1 covers 8 bases. The V gene's germline CDR1 is MNHEY and CDR2 SMNVEV (reference sequence). The CDR3 contains 16 residues. J was trimmed by 7 bases and V by 5 bases; bases with no gene match: 12. The CDR3 DNA is TGTGCCAGCAGTCTCATTCCCGGGACAGGTCACGGGGAGCTGTTTTTT. Its translation: CASSLIPGTGHGELFF.

The chain has TRBV5-1 and TRBJ2-1; D may be TRBD1 (5 bases). Trimming took off 4 bases at V and 0 bases at J, with 11 bases between the two ends. Germline CDR1 is SGHRS and CDR2 is YFSETQ. CDR3 length equals 15 residues. In nucleotides, the CDR3 is TGCGCCAGCAGCCCAAGACAGTTCTCCTACAATGAGCAGTTCTTC. It specifies CASSPRQFSYNEQFF.

V gene TRBV29-1 combines with J gene TRBJ1-4, with a tentative D call TRBD1 (6 bases). The CDR3 is 14 residues long. The germline gives CDR1 SQVTM, CDR2 ANQGSEA. V was shortened by 5 bases and J by 3 bases, with 13 bases between the two germline ends. CDR3 region: CSVTKGTPNEKLFF. For the CDR3, the DNA is TGCAGCGTTACGAAAGGGACACCTAATGAAAAACTGTTTTTT.

V and J are TRBV4-1 and TRBJ2-7, with TRBD1 as a possible D gene (6 bases). V was clipped by 4 bases and J by 1 base, with 14 bases between them. Germline-derived CDR1 and CDR2 are MGHRA and YSYEKL. The CDR3 loop spans 15 amino acids. The CDR3 DNA reads TGCGCCAGCAGCCTCCTAGGACAGTCATCCTACGAGCAGTACTTC. Residues: CASSLLGQSSYEQYF.

This chain uses TRBV29-1 with TRBJ1-6, with D uncertain. The germline V and J ends were trimmed by 5 bases and 2 bases, with 7 bases remaining between them. The CDR3 has 13 amino acids. Germline V gene sequence: CDR1 SQVTM, CDR2 ANQGSEA. The CDR3 DNA reads as TGCAGCGTTTCAGATGCCTATAATTCACCCCTCCACTTT. Translation gives CSVSDAYNSPLHF.

CDR3 DNA sequence: TGTGCCAGTCTTACCTACAGGGGGCCGGGCGAGCAGTACTTC. Translated, it gives CASLTYRGPGEQYF. The chain combines TRBV27 with TRBJ2-5; 9 bases are shared with TRBD1. The DNA matches TRBJ2-7 better at its end, which makes the J call doubtful. In germline, CDR1 is MNHEY, CDR2 SMNVEV (reference sequence). This CDR3 has 14 residues.

The chain combines TRBV5-5 with TRBJ1-5; 7 bases line up with TRBD1. Germline-derived CDR1 and CDR2 are SGHKS and YYEKEE (reference sequence). The CDR3 is made up of 14 amino acids. J lost 3 bases, V lost 1 base, and 1 base had no gene match. The CDR3 region is CASSLTGDNQPQHF. CDR3 coding DNA: TGTGCCAGCAGCTTGACAGGGGACAATCAGCCCCAGCATTTT.

J is TRBJ1-3 and V is TRBV6-1; D is undetermined. The CDR3 has 15 amino acids. Germline V lookup: CDR1 MNHNS, CDR2 SASEGT. The V end was cut by 6 bases, the J end by 0 bases, with 12 bases between. CDR3 DNA sequence: TGTGCCAGCAGCTTACGGGGTAGCTCTGGAAACACCATATATTTT. It specifies CASSLRGSSGNTIYF.

The chain recombines TRBV11-3 with TRBJ2-3, with D uncertain. V lost 5 bases and J lost 4, with 10 bases in between. The CDR3 contains 13 residues. Germline assignment: CDR1 SGHNT and CDR2 YENEEA. DNA for the CDR3: TGTGCCAGCAGCGACCCCCTCTCAGATACGCAGTATTTT. Its translation: CASSDPLSDTQYF.